Below, one TCR beta chain is given with its context. The sample belongs to a study of blood T cell repertoires in COVID-19. Overall study: Specimens from acute and convalescent COVID-19 originated in the United States, Italy and Spain. In each case, the material was cDNA or gDNA derived from T cells, B-cell-depleted T cells, or PBMCs.

Original processing methods: Estimated nucleated cell counts came from reference gene primer amplification. Data came from immunoSEQ multiplex PCR; TCRdb stores just in-frame clones and leaves some out. V and J calls and clone size are given by that table; D and trimming were obtained from the DNA. The sample has hundreds of thousands of clones, around 83% seen once. The sequencing input was peripheral blood. The source of this sequence is a woman of 80 years or more with acute or convalescent COVID-19.

CDR3 in amino acids: CASSQGATGRYNEQFF. CDR3 nucleotide sequence: TGTGCCAGCAGCCAAGGAGCCACAGGGCGGTACAATGAGCAGTTCTTC. V and J are TRBV3-1 (or the pseudogene TRBV3-2) and TRBJ2-1; D may be TRBD1 (6 bases). Germline V gene sequence: CDR1 LGHDT, CDR2 YNNKEL (reference sequence). The V end was cut by 1 base, the J end by 4 bases, with 14 bases between. CDR3 length: 16 residues.